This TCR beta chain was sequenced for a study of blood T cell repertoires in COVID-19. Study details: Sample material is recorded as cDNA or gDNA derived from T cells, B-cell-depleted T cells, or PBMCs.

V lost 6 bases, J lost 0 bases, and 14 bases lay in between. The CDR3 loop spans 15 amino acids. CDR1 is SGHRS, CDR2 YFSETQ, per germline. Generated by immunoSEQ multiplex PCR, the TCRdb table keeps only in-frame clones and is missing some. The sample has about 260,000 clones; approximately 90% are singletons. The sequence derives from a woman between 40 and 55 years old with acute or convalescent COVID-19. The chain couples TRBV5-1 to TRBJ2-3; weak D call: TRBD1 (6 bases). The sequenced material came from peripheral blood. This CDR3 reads CASNTGTLSTDTQYF. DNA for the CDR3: TGCGCCAGCAATACCGGGACACTTAGCACAGATACGCAGTATTTT.